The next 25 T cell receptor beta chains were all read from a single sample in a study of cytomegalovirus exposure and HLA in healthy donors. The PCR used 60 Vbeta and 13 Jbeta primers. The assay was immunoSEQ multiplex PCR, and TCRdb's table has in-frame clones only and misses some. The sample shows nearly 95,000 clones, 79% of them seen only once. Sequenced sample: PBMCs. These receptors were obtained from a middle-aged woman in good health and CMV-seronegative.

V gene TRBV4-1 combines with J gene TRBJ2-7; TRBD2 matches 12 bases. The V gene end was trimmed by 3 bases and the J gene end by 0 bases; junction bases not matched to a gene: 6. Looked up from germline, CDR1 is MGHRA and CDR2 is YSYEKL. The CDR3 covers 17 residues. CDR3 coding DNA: TGCGCCAGCAGCCATGGCGGACTAGCGGGGTTCTCCTACGAGCAGTACTTC. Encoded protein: CASSHGGLAGFSYEQYF.

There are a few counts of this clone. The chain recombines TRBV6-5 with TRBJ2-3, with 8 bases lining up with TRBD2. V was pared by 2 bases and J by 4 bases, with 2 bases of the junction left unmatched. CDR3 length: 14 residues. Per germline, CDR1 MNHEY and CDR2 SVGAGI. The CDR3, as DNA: TGTGCCAGCAGTTACATCGGGGGGGCAGATACGCAGTATTTT. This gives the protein CASSYIGGADTQYF.

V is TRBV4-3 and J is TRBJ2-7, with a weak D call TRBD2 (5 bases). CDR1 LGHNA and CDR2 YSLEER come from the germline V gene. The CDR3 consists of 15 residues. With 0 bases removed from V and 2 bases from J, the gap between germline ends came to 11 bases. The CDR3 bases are TGCGCCAGCAGCCAAGACCCCGCGACTACCTACGAGCAGTACTTC. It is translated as CASSQDPATTYEQYF.

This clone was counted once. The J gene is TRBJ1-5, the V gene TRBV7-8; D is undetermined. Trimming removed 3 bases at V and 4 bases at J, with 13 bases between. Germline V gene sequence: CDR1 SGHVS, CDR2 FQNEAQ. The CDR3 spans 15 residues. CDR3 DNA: TGTGCCAGCAGCTTGACTAGGACTACTAATCAGCCCCAGCATTTT. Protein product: CASSLTRTTNQPQHF.

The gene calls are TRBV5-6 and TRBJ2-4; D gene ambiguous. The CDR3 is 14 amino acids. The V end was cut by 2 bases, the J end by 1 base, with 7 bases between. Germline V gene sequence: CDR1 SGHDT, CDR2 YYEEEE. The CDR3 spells CASSFAEAKNIQYF. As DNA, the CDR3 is TGTGCCAGCAGCTTTGCTGAGGCCAAAAACATTCAGTACTTC. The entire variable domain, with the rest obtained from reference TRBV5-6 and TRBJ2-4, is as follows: DAGVTQSPTHLIKTRGQQVTLRCSPKSGHDTVSWYQQALGQGPQFIFQYYEEEERQRGNFPDRFSGHQFPNYSSELNVNALLLGDSALYLCASSFAEAKNIQYFGAGTRLSVL.

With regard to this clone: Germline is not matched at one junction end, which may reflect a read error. The chain's CDR3 is CASTIWGAGGWGCSEAFF. CDR3 bases: TGTGCCAGTACTATATGGGGGGCAGGGGGCTGGGGGTGCTCTGAAGCTTTCTTT. V is TRBV19 and J is TRBJ1-1; 8 positions match TRBD1. CDR1 and CDR2 from the germline V gene are LNHDA and SQIVND (reference sequence). CDR3 length: 18 residues. Combining the CDR3 with reference TRBV19 and TRBJ1-1 gives the whole variable domain DGGITQSPKYLFRKEGQNVTLSCEQNLNHDAMYWYRQDPGQGLRLIYYSQIVNDFQKGDIAEGYSVSREKKESFPLTVTSAQKNPTAFYLCASTIWGAGGWGCSEAFFGQGTRLTVV.

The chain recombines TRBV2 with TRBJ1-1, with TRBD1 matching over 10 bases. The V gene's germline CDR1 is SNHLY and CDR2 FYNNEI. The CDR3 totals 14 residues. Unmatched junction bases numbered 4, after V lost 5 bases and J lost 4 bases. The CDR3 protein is CASSTDRGLTEAFF. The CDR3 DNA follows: TGTGCCAGCAGTACCGACAGGGGGCTCACTGAAGCTTTCTTT.

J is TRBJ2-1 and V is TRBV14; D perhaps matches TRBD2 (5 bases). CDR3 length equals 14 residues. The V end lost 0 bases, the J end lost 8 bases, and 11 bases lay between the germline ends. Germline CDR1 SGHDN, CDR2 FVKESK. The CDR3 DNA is TGTGCCAGCAGCCAAGATTGGAGCGGCGATGAGCAGTTCTTC. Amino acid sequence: CASSQDWSGDEQFF.

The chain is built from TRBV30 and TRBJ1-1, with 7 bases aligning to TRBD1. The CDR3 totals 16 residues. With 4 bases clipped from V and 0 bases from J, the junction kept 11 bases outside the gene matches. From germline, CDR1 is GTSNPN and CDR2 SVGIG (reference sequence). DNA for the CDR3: TGTGCCTGGAAGTATCAGGGGGAAGTCGTGAACACTGAAGCTTTCTTT. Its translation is CAWKYQGEVVNTEAFF.

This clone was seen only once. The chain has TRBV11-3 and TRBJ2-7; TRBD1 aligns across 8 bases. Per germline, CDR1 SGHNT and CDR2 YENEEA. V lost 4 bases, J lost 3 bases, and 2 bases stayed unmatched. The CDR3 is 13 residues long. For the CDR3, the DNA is TGTGCCAGCAGCTCCGGGACAGGCTACGAGCAGTACTTC. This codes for CASSSGTGYEQYF.

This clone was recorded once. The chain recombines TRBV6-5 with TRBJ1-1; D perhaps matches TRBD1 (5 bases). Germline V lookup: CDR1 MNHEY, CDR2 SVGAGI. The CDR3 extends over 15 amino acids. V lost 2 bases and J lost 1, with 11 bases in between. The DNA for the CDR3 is TGTGCCAGCAGTTACGGGGGGAGTGGGAACACTGAAGCTTTCTTT. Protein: CASSYGGSGNTEAFF.

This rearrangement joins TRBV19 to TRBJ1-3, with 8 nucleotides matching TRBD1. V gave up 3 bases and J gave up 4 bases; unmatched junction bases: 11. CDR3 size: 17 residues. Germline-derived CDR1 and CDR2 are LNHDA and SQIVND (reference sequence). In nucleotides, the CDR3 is TGTGCCAGTAGTATGCGTGGGCAGGGGGCGCGCGGAAACACCATATATTTT. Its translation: CASSMRGQGARGNTIYF.

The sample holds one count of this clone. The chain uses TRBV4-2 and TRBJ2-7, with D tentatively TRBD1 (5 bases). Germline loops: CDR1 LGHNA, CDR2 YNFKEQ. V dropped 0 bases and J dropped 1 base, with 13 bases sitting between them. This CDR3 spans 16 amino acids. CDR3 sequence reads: CASSQDEAGSSYEQYF. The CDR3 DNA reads TGTGCCAGCAGCCAAGATGAGGCAGGGTCGTCCTACGAGCAGTACTTC.

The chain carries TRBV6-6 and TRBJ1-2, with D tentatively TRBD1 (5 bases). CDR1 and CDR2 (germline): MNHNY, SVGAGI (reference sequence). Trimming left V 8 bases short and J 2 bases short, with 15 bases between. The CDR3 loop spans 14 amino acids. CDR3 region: CASGHTTPNYGYTF. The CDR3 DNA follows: TGTGCCAGCGGACATACAACTCCGAACTATGGCTACACCTTC.

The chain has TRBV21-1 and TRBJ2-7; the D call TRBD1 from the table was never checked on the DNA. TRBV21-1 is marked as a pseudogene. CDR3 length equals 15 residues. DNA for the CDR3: TGTGCCAGCAGCAAAGCGGGGCAAGCCCCCTACGAGCAGTACTTC. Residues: CASSKAGQAPYEQYF.

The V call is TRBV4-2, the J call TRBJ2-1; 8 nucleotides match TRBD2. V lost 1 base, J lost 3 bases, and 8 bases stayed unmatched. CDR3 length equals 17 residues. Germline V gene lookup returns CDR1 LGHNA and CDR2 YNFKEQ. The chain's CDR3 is CASSQGSGDPLYNEQFF. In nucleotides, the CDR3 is TGTGCCAGCAGCCAAGGTAGCGGGGACCCCCTCTACAATGAGCAGTTCTTC.

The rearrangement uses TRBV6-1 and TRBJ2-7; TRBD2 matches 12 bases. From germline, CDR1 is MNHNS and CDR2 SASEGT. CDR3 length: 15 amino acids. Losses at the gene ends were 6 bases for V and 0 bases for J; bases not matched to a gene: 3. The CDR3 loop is CASRTSGGLSYEQYF. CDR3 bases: TGTGCCAGCAGAACTAGCGGGGGGCTCTCCTACGAGCAGTACTTC.

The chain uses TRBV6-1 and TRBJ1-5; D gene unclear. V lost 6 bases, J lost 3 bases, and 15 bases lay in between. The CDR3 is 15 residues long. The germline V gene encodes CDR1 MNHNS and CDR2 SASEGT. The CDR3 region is CASSPPSDNNQPQHF. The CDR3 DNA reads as TGTGCCAGCAGCCCCCCCTCCGACAACAATCAGCCCCAGCATTTT.

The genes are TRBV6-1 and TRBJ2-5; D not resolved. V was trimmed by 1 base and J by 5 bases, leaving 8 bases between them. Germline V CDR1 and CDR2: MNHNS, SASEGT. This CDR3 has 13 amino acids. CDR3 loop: CASSEVRRETQYF. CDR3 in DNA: TGTGCCAGCAGTGAAGTGAGGCGGGAGACCCAGTACTTC.

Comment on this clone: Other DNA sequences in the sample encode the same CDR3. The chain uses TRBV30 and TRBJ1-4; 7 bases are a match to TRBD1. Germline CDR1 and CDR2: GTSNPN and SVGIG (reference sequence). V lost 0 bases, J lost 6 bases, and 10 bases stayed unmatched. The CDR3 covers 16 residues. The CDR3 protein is CAWSVNSGGGYEKLFF. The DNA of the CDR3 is TGTGCCTGGAGTGTAAATTCAGGGGGTGGGTATGAAAAACTGTTTTTT.

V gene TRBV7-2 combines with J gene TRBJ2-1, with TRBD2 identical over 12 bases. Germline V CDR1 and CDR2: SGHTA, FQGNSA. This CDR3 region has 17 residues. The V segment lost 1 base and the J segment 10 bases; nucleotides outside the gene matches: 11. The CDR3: CASSLDLLLAGGGEQFF. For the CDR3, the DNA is TGTGCCAGCAGCTTAGATCTGCTACTAGCGGGGGGTGGGGAGCAGTTCTTC.

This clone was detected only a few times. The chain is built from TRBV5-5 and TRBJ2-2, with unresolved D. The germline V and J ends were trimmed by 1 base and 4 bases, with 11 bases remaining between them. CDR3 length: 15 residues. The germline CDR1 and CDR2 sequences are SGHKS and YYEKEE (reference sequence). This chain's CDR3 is CASSLLPASTGELFF. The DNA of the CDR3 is TGTGCCAGCAGCTTGCTGCCCGCGAGCACCGGGGAGCTGTTTTTT.

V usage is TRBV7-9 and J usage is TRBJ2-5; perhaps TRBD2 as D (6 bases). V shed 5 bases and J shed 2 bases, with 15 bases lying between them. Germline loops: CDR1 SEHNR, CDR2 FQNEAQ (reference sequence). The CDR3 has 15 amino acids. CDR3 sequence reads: CASSRPGLFQETQYF. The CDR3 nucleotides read TGTGCCAGCAGCCGCCCGGGACTCTTTCAAGAGACCCAGTACTTC.

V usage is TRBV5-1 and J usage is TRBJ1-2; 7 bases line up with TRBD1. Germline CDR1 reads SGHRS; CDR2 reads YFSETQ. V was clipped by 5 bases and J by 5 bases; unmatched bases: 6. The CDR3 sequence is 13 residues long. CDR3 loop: CASSWDSEYGYTF. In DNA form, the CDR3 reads TGCGCCAGCAGTTGGGACAGCGAGTATGGCTACACCTTC.

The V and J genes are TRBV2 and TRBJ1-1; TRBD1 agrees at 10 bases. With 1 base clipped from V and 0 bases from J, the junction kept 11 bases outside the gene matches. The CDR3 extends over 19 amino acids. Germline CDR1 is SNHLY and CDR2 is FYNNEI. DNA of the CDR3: TGTGCCAGCAGTGAAGGGGACAGGGGAAGTACAACCATGAACACTGAAGCTTTCTTT. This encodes CASSEGDRGSTTMNTEAFF.